What follows are 13 T cell receptor beta chains derived from one specimen sequenced in a study of glioma-infiltrating T cells after dendritic cell vaccination. Profiled with immunoSEQ multiplex PCR; TCRdb holds only in-frame clones, not every one. In the table there are more than 95,000 clones, roughly 76% of which are singletons. Here the sequenced sample was blood, taken before dendritic cell vaccination. The receptors shown here come from a human donor with glioblastoma.

This chain joins TRBV5-4 and TRBJ2-2, with 9 bases identical to TRBD2. Germline trimming cut 3 bases from V and 1 base from J; bases unmatched to any gene: 4. Germline V CDR1 and CDR2: SGHNT, YYREEE (reference sequence). There are 16 residues in the CDR3. CDR3 sequence reads: CASSSEAGGNTGELFF. The CDR3 nucleotides read TGTGCCAGCAGCTCGGAAGCGGGGGGGAACACCGGGGAGCTGTTTTTT.

The chain couples TRBV7-2 to TRBJ1-3; D is perhaps TRBD1 (5 bases). CDR1 is SGHTA, CDR2 FQGNSA, per germline. The V end was cut by 5 bases, the J end by 2 bases, with 16 bases between. The CDR3 loop spans 16 amino acids. CDR3 loop: CASSRLGGEPGNTIYF. In DNA, the CDR3 is TGTGCCAGCAGCCGGCTCGGGGGGGAGCCTGGAAACACCATATATTTT.

The chain is built from TRBV27 and TRBJ1-1; D not resolved. Trimming stripped 3 bases from V and 0 bases from J, with 5 bases between. The CDR3 contains 13 residues. Germline V gene lookup returns CDR1 MNHEY and CDR2 SMNVEV (reference sequence). CDR3 protein: CASSFEVNTEAFF. The DNA for the CDR3 is TGTGCCAGCAGTTTTGAGGTGAACACTGAAGCTTTCTTT.

The chain uses TRBV18 and TRBJ1-1; 9 bases line up with TRBD1. Losses at the gene ends were 5 bases for V and 1 base for J; bases not matched to a gene: 8. CDR1 and CDR2 (germline): KGHSH, LQKENI. This CDR3 has 16 amino acids. The CDR3 here is CASSRNTQGANTEAFF. CDR3 coding DNA: TGTGCCAGCTCAAGGAACACACAGGGGGCGAACACTGAAGCTTTCTTT.

J is TRBJ1-1 and V is TRBV4-3; no clear D. V was shortened by 4 bases and J by 4 bases, with 16 bases between the two germline ends. CDR1 and CDR2 (germline): LGHNA, YSLEER. The CDR3 contains 15 residues. For the CDR3, the DNA is TGCGCCAGCAGCCGGGAGGCCGGGCGTAGCACTGAAGCTTTCTTT. It encodes CASSREAGRSTEAFF.

This rearrangement joins TRBV28 to TRBJ1-2; the match to TRBD1 covers 10 bases. Losses at the gene ends were 4 bases for V and 4 bases for J; bases not matched to a gene: 9. This CDR3 has 16 residues. Germline CDR1 reads MDHEN; CDR2 reads SYDVKM. Written as DNA, the CDR3 is TGTGCCAGCAGTTCCCCCGGACAGGGGGGGACCTATGGCTACACCTTC. Protein: CASSSPGQGGTYGYTF.

This clone was seen only a few times. A read error may produce the germline difference seen at one junction end. The genes are TRBV15 and TRBJ2-7, with D possibly matching TRBD2 (5 bases). This CDR3 spans 12 amino acids. Germline values: CDR1 LNHNV, CDR2 YYDKDF (reference sequence). CDR3 sequence reads: CATSRDRGGRSF. CDR3 DNA sequence: TGTGCCACCAGCAGAGATCGTGGAGGAAGGAGCTTC.

V is TRBV28 and J is TRBJ2-3; TRBD2 agrees at 7 bases. V trimming: 5 bases; J trimming: 8 bases; junction bases outside the gene matches: 10. CDR3 length equals 14 residues. Germline CDR1 and CDR2: MDHEN and SYDVKM. CDR3 residues: CASSGGGGPRTQYF. In nucleotides, the CDR3 is TGTGCCAGCAGTGGCGGGGGAGGCCCCCGTACGCAGTATTTT.

The J gene is TRBJ1-6, the V gene TRBV30; D not certain. CDR3 length: 13 amino acids. The V gene lost 2 bases and the J gene lost 2 bases, with 4 bases spanning the gap. Germline CDR1 and CDR2: GTSNPN and SVGIG (reference sequence). The CDR3 region has the DNA TGTGCCTGGAGTATAACCTATAATTCACCCCTCCACTTT. Amino acid sequence: CAWSITYNSPLHF.

The chain employs TRBV9 and TRBJ2-1; TRBD1 aligns across 7 bases. There are 15 residues in the CDR3. J lost 5 bases, V lost 1 base, and 6 bases had no gene match. Germline values: CDR1 SGDLS, CDR2 YYNGEE. CDR3 in amino acids: CASSVRGQSHNEQFF. The DNA of the CDR3 is TGTGCCAGCAGCGTAAGGGGACAGTCGCACAATGAGCAGTTCTTC.

This clone showed up just a few times. The chain links TRBV2 to TRBJ1-3; 7 bases fit TRBD1. CDR1 and CDR2 (germline): SNHLY, FYNNEI. This CDR3 region has 17 residues. V was clipped by 2 bases and J by 0 bases; unmatched bases: 7. CDR3: CASSELGTVISGNTIYF. The CDR3 nucleotides are TGTGCCAGCAGTGAATTGGGGACAGTGATCTCTGGAAACACCATATATTTT.

The rearrangement links TRBV14 to TRBJ1-6; D is undetermined. This CDR3 is built from 14 residues. Germline V lookup: CDR1 SGHDN, CDR2 FVKESK. The ends were cut back, 3 bases at V and 9 bases at J, with 12 bases in the middle. The CDR3 sequence is CASSHRTLRSPLHF. CDR3 bases: TGTGCCAGCAGCCACCGGACTCTTCGTTCACCCCTCCACTTT.

The rearrangement joins TRBV19 to TRBJ1-5; TRBD1 is a possible D gene (6 bases). CDR1 LNHDA and CDR2 SQIVND come from the germline V gene (reference sequence). The CDR3 runs to 16 residues. Trimming removed 0 bases at V and 7 bases at J, with 16 bases between. The CDR3 DNA reads TGTGCCAGTAGTATAGAAGGCGCAGGGGTGTACCAGCCCCAGCATTTT. The encoded protein is CASSIEGAGVYQPQHF.